These 32 T cell receptor beta chains share one sample of origin, sequenced in a study of blood T cell repertoires in COVID-19. The data were produced by immunoSEQ multiplex PCR, yet TCRdb's version contains in-frame clones alone and is incomplete. The table shows about 400,000 clones, with about 89% occurring only once. What was sequenced was PBMCs or T cells enriched from blood (not recorded which). These receptors were collected from a man in his forties in a cohort exposed to, infected with or recovered from COVID-19 (not recorded which).

The chain joins TRBV15 to TRBJ2-1; D is ambiguous. In germline, CDR1 is LNHNV, CDR2 YYDKDF (reference sequence). V was cut by 0 bases and J by 4 bases, with 7 bases left in between. The CDR3 spans 14 residues. The DNA for the CDR3 is TGTGCCACCAGCAGAGATACCGGTTACAATGAGCAGTTCTTC. It encodes CATSRDTGYNEQFF.

This clone was recorded once. Within the sample, other DNA sequences also encode this same CDR3. The rearrangement uses TRBV3-1 (or the pseudogene TRBV3-2) and TRBJ2-7; 10 nucleotides agree with TRBD2. Germline assignment: CDR1 LGHDT and CDR2 YNNKEL (reference sequence). The CDR3 sequence is 15 residues long. V lost 5 bases to trimming and J lost 0 bases; unmatched junction nucleotides: 4. Here the CDR3 reads CASSRTSGSSYEQYF. The CDR3 bases are TGTGCCAGCAGCAGGACTAGCGGAAGCTCCTACGAGCAGTACTTC.

The V call is TRBV18, the J call TRBJ1-5; perhaps TRBD1 as D (5 bases). The V end was cut by 3 bases, the J end by 0 bases, with 9 bases between. The CDR3 extends over 15 amino acids. Germline V gene sequence: CDR1 KGHSH, CDR2 LQKENI. The chain's CDR3 is CASSPGGNSNQPQHF. CDR3 in DNA: TGTGCCAGCTCACCGGGGGGGAATAGCAATCAGCCCCAGCATTTT.

Comment on this clone: A single base separates this from a much larger clone, so it may be a read error. The chain couples TRBV5-1 to TRBJ1-2; tentatively, D is TRBD1 (6 bases). Per the germline V gene, CDR1 is SGHRS and CDR2 is YFSETQ. Between the trimmed V and J ends, which lost 3 bases and 0 bases, there was a span of 6 bases. This CDR3 spans 13 amino acids. The CDR3 DNA follows: TGCGCCAGCAGCTGGACAGCTAACTATGGCTACACCTTC. This gives the protein CASSWTANYGYTF.

The rearrangement joins TRBV5-1 to TRBJ1-4; D is unresolved. The CDR3 length is 16 residues. V lost 0 bases to trimming and J lost 3 bases, with 12 bases between them. CDR1 is SGHRS, CDR2 YFSETQ, per germline. The CDR3 region is CASSLVFSEANEKLFF. The CDR3 DNA is TGCGCCAGCAGCTTGGTTTTTTCGGAGGCTAATGAAAAACTGTTTTTT. Using reference TRBV5-1 and TRBJ1-4 for the parts outside the CDR3, the full variable domain is KAGVTQTPRYLIKTRGQQVTLSCSPISGHRSVSWYQQTPGQGLQFLFEYFSETQRNKGNFPGRFSGRQFSNSRSEMNVSTLELGDSALYLCASSLVFSEANEKLFFGSGTQLSVL.

The V call is TRBV7-6, the J call TRBJ2-1; 7 nucleotides match TRBD2. The CDR3 loop spans 15 amino acids. Germline V gene data show CDR1 as SGHVS and CDR2 as FNYEAQ. With V trimmed by 0 bases and J by 5 bases, 4 bases remained unmatched. CDR3 sequence reads: CASSLAAGPDNEQFF. CDR3 bases: TGTGCCAGCAGCTTAGCAGCGGGACCAGACAATGAGCAGTTCTTC.

CDR3 in amino acids: CASSLGQADYTF. CDR3 bases: TGCGCCAGCAGCTTGGGGCAGGCAGACTACACCTTC. The chain is built from TRBV5-1 and TRBJ1-2, with no clear D. The CDR3 runs to 12 residues. The germline CDR1 and CDR2 sequences are SGHRS and YFSETQ. With 0 bases removed from V and 10 bases from J, the gap between germline ends came to 10 bases.

The rearrangement uses TRBV9 and TRBJ1-2, with D unclear. The V and J ends lost 3 bases and 5 bases respectively, with 11 bases between them. The CDR3 is made up of 13 amino acids. Germline CDR1 reads SGDLS; CDR2 reads YYNGEE. The CDR3 DNA is TGTGCCAGCAGCGCCCGAGACTTGTATGGCTACACCTTC. Its protein product is CASSARDLYGYTF.

This rearrangement joins TRBV6-5 to TRBJ2-7; 9 bases line up with TRBD1. V was pared by 6 bases and J by 5 bases, with 11 bases of the junction left unmatched. Looked up from germline, CDR1 is MNHEY and CDR2 is SVGAGI. This CDR3 is 15 amino acids long. The CDR3 loop is CASRFSGQGSHEQYF. The CDR3 bases are TGTGCCAGCAGGTTCTCGGGACAGGGATCCCACGAGCAGTACTTC.

J is TRBJ2-2 and V is TRBV5-5, with a weak D call TRBD1 (6 bases). Germline CDR1 SGHKS, CDR2 YYEKEE (reference sequence). CDR3 length: 15 amino acids. The V end lost 0 bases, the J end lost 2 bases, and 8 bases lay between the germline ends. Written as DNA, the CDR3 is TGTGCCAGCAGCTTGGTAGGGGGTAACACCGGGGAGCTGTTTTTT. Amino acid sequence: CASSLVGGNTGELFF.

V gene TRBV29-1 combines with J gene TRBJ1-4, with 8 bases identical to TRBD1. Unmatched junction bases numbered 6, after V lost 7 bases and J lost 8 bases. This CDR3 has 12 amino acids. The germline V gene encodes CDR1 SQVTM and CDR2 ANQGSEA. The CDR3 nucleotides are TGCAGCGCGGGACAGGTTGTGGAAAAACTGTTTTTT. This gives the protein CSAGQVVEKLFF. Supplemented by reference TRBV29-1 and TRBJ1-4, the full variable domain reads SAVISQKPSRDICQRGTSLTIQCQVDSQVTMMFWYRQQPGQSLTLIATANQGSEATYESGFVIDKFPISRPNLTFSTLTVSNMSPEDSSIYLCSAGQVVEKLFFGSGTQLSVL.

V gene TRBV7-2 combines with J gene TRBJ2-1; perhaps TRBD1 as D (6 bases). Trimming took 5 bases from V and 4 from J, leaving 15 bases between them. This CDR3 is built from 15 residues. Germline CDR1 SGHTA, CDR2 FQGNSA. The CDR3 DNA sequence: TGTGCCAGCAGCCAACAGGGCGGCGGGTACAATGAGCAGTTCTTC. Its protein product is CASSQQGGGYNEQFF.

This clone appeared once. V gene TRBV5-5 combines with J gene TRBJ1-5; a possible D gene is TRBD1 (5 bases). The CDR3 runs 14 residues. CDR1 is SGHKS and CDR2 is YYEKEE in the germline V gene (reference sequence). The germline V and J ends were trimmed by 0 bases and 3 bases, with 7 bases remaining between them. The CDR3 spells CASSLAGHNQPQHF. The CDR3 bases are TGTGCCAGCAGCTTGGCAGGGCACAATCAGCCCCAGCATTTT.

The CDR3 sequence: CAIAGETEAFF. As DNA, the CDR3 is TGTGCCATCGCAGGGGAAACTGAAGCTTTCTTT. The chain uses TRBV10-3 and TRBJ1-1; D possibly corresponds to TRBD1 (6 bases). In germline, CDR1 is ENHRY, CDR2 SYGVKD. The CDR3 runs 11 residues. Trimming stripped 8 bases from V and 5 bases from J, with 9 bases between.

The chain has TRBV18 and TRBJ2-7; TRBD2 aligns across 8 bases. Germline V CDR1 and CDR2: KGHSH, LQKENI. V dropped 3 bases and J dropped 2; count of bases not matched to a gene: 6. This CDR3 has 15 residues. Here the CDR3 DNA reads TGTGCCAGCTCACCCTCCAGCGGGGGACCCTACGAGCAGTACTTC. This gives the protein CASSPSSGGPYEQYF.

This chain connects TRBV7-8 to TRBJ1-4; tentatively, D is TRBD1 (6 bases). CDR3 length: 16 residues. Germline V gives CDR1 SGHVS, CDR2 FQNEAQ. V shed 5 bases and J shed 5 bases, with 18 bases lying between them. This CDR3 reads CASSPLTGKENEKLFF. The CDR3 region has the DNA TGTGCCAGCAGCCCTCTTACAGGGAAGGAGAATGAAAAACTGTTTTTT.

The V call is TRBV2, the J call TRBJ2-7; TRBD1 agrees at 9 bases. Germline-derived CDR1 and CDR2 are SNHLY and FYNNEI. J gave up 2 bases and V 7 bases, and 6 bases lay outside the gene matches. This CDR3 comprises 14 residues. The CDR3 nucleotides are TGTGCCAGCACCCGGGACAGGGCCACCTACGAGCAGTACTTC. Encoded protein: CASTRDRATYEQYF.

The rearrangement joins TRBV7-9 to TRBJ2-5, with TRBD2 as a possible D gene (6 bases). Germline V gene sequence: CDR1 SEHNR, CDR2 FQNEAQ (reference sequence). This CDR3 comprises 13 residues. The V end lost 1 base, the J end lost 5 bases, and 8 bases lay between the germline ends. CDR3 loop: CASSLVGGETQYF. In nucleotides, the CDR3 is TGTGCCAGCAGCTTAGTTGGGGGGGAGACCCAGTACTTC.

This sequence joins TRBV5-5 and TRBJ2-2; tentatively, D is TRBD1 (6 bases). CDR3 length: 15 residues. Germline V gene lookup returns CDR1 SGHKS and CDR2 YYEKEE (reference sequence). Trimming took off 1 base at V and 2 bases at J, with 9 bases between the two ends. The CDR3 DNA is TGTGCCAGCAGCTTGTTACAGGGTAACACCGGGGAGCTGTTTTTT. Translation: CASSLLQGNTGELFF.

The chain uses TRBV2 and TRBJ2-5; D is perhaps TRBD1 (6 bases). The CDR3 loop spans 15 amino acids. Germline CDR1 and CDR2: SNHLY and FYNNEI. V lost 2 bases to trimming and J lost 4 bases, with 14 bases between them. Here the CDR3 reads CASSELQGRRETQYF. The CDR3 DNA is TGTGCCAGCAGTGAACTCCAGGGGAGAAGAGAGACCCAGTACTTC.

CDR3 in DNA: TGTGCCAGCAGCGCCGACAGGGGGAACACCGGGGAGCTGTTTTTT. This encodes CASSADRGNTGELFF. The rearrangement joins TRBV9 to TRBJ2-2; 8 nucleotides align to TRBD1. Trimming took 3 bases from V and 1 from J; bases not matched to a gene: 2. The CDR3 spans 15 residues. Germline V lookup: CDR1 SGDLS, CDR2 YYNGEE.

This chain joins TRBV5-4 and TRBJ1-5, with D tentatively TRBD1 (6 bases). CDR1 SGHNT and CDR2 YYREEE come from the germline V gene (reference sequence). Trimming took off 4 bases at V and 2 bases at J, with 16 bases between the two ends. The CDR3 runs to 16 residues. CDR3 region: CASSDGDNGGNQPQHF. CDR3 sequence (DNA): TGTGCCAGCAGCGACGGGGACAACGGGGGCAATCAGCCCCAGCATTTT.

This clone was picked up one time. The V and J genes are TRBV7-9 and TRBJ1-2; 7 nucleotides match TRBD1. The CDR3 extends over 15 amino acids. J lost 5 bases, V lost 2 bases, and 8 bases had no gene match. Germline-derived CDR1 and CDR2 are SEHNR and FQNEAQ (reference sequence). For the CDR3, the DNA is TGTGCCAGCAGCTTAAGGGACAGCCCCCAGTATGGCTACACCTTC. This codes for CASSLRDSPQYGYTF.

This clone was observed once. The J gene is TRBJ2-1, the V gene TRBV5-1; D is uncertain. V shed 5 bases and J shed 2 bases, with 5 bases lying between them. This CDR3 contains 12 residues. Germline-derived CDR1 and CDR2 are SGHRS and YFSETQ. In nucleotides, the CDR3 is TGCGCCAGCAGTTTAGCCTACAATGAGCAGTTCTTC. Translation gives CASSLAYNEQFF.

This clone has a single count. The chain is built from TRBV19 and TRBJ2-3, with 9 bases fitting TRBD1. Germline CDR1 LNHDA, CDR2 SQIVND (reference sequence). V was pared by 5 bases and J by 6 bases, with 9 bases of the junction left unmatched. The CDR3 extends over 15 amino acids. The CDR3 sequence is CASSESGQGSDTQYF. In DNA, the CDR3 is TGTGCCAGTAGTGAGTCGGGACAGGGATCCGATACGCAGTATTTT. The variable domain in full, completed from reference TRBV19 and TRBJ2-3, reads DGGITQSPKYLFRKEGQNVTLSCEQNLNHDAMYWYRQDPGQGLRLIYYSQIVNDFQKGDIAEGYSVSREKKESFPLTVTSAQKNPTAFYLCASSESGQGSDTQYFGPGTRLTVL.

This CDR3 reads CASSQGWQANTEAFF. DNA of the CDR3: TGTGCCAGCAGCCAAGGGTGGCAGGCGAACACTGAAGCTTTCTTT. The chain is built from TRBV3-1 (or the pseudogene TRBV3-2) and TRBJ1-1; D call uncertain. CDR1 LGHDT and CDR2 YNNKEL come from the germline V gene (reference sequence). This CDR3 spans 15 amino acids. V lost 1 base and J lost 1, with 10 bases in between.

The V and J genes are TRBV6-2 or TRBV6-3 and TRBJ2-1; 11 bases line up with TRBD2. V lost 6 bases, J lost 5 bases, and 9 bases stayed unmatched. CDR1 and CDR2 (germline): MNHEY, SVGEGT. The CDR3 runs to 16 residues. The CDR3 DNA reads as TGTGCCAGCAGCCCCCGGATAGCGGGAGGGCACAATGAGCAGTTCTTC. The encoded protein is CASSPRIAGGHNEQFF.

For the CDR3, the DNA is TGTGCCAGCAGCCCAAACACAGGGGTAGAGACCCAGTACTTC. This sequence encodes CASSPNTGVETQYF. This sequence joins TRBV3-1 (or the pseudogene TRBV3-2) and TRBJ2-5, with TRBD1 matching over 7 bases. The CDR3 covers 14 residues. CDR1 is LGHDT and CDR2 is YNNKEL in the germline V gene (reference sequence). V gave up 4 bases and J gave up 4 bases; unmatched junction bases: 6.

V usage is TRBV2 and J usage is TRBJ1-1; D remains ambiguous. This CDR3 spans 14 amino acids. V lost 8 bases and J 0 bases, leaving 13 bases between the germline ends. In germline, CDR1 is SNHLY, CDR2 FYNNEI. The CDR3 nucleotides are TGTGCCAGCGATAAGGGAGGGATGAACACTGAAGCTTTCTTT. Translation: CASDKGGMNTEAFF.

This clone was observed a single time. This chain joins TRBV5-4 and TRBJ1-1; D gene unclear. The V gene's germline CDR1 is SGHNT and CDR2 YYREEE (reference sequence). This CDR3 comprises 12 residues. V lost 0 bases, J lost 8 bases, and 8 bases lay in between. CDR3 coding DNA: TGTGCCAGCAGCTTGGTGGGCAGGGAAGCTTTCTTT. As protein: CASSLVGREAFF.

The rearrangement joins TRBV9 to TRBJ1-3; TRBD1 agrees at 7 bases. CDR3 length equals 14 residues. CDR1 and CDR2 from the germline V gene are SGDLS and YYNGEE. J lost 9 bases, V lost 4 bases, and 10 bases had no gene match. CDR3 residues: CASSYRDRGRTIYF. The DNA of the CDR3 is TGTGCCAGCAGCTATCGGGACAGAGGGCGCACCATATATTTT.

The chain is built from TRBV2 and TRBJ1-6, with 8 bases matching TRBD1. Per germline, CDR1 SNHLY and CDR2 FYNNEI. The CDR3 length is 15 residues. Trimming cost V 10 bases and J 9 bases; bases outside gene matches: 14. The CDR3 region is CATRGTGLSGSPLHF. CDR3 DNA: TGTGCCACCCGAGGGACAGGCCTATCGGGTTCACCCCTCCACTTT.